This is a list of T cell receptor beta chains from one sample in a study of cytomegalovirus exposure and HLA in healthy donors. Produced via immunoSEQ multiplex PCR; TCRdb's table is partial and in-frame only. Of around 70,000 clones listed, about 93% are singletons. Specimen: PBMCs. The receptor set was obtained from a man younger than 35 in good health and CMV-seropositive. Each CDR3 is given without its conserved first and last residue.

V | CDR3
TRBV29-1 | SVDNQGLGTEAF
TRBV27 | ASSSRGSGANVLT
TRBV2 | ASKAFGGVLYNEQF
TRBV4-1 | ATGTSGSNEQF
TRBV20-1 | SAPGPGELF
TRBV10-3 | AISDTDRGRTEAF
TRBV28 | ASSLSGFPY
TRBV7-2 | ASSLVGQGWTEAF
TRBV6-1 | ASSEVEGGTTYEQY
TRBV6-8 | ASPKREPASYRPQH
TRBV15 | ATSRERGTRASGANVLT
TRBV11-3 | ASSRRDSQETQY
TRBV10-2 | ASGTYHLRANVLT
TRBV28 | ASSLPPGGPGELF
TRBV10-3 | AISELTGGRYEQY
TRBV2 | ASSEDLTIKNEQF
TRBV29-1 | SVEDRRDTQY